This T cell receptor beta chain was retrieved from a study of T cells in Graves' hyperthyroidism and ophthalmopathy. Overall study findings and caveats: Progression to ophthalmopathy was predicted a median of about 6.6 months early. Appearing also in blood were most of the thyroid clonotypes expanded above 0.001.

The CDR3 covers 15 residues. V was trimmed by 4 bases and J by 5 bases, leaving 19 bases between them. In germline, CDR1 is SGHRS, CDR2 YFSETQ. Aged 18 to 65, the patients had hyperthyroidism that was newly diagnosed and had lasted under 2 months. The table lists this clonotype with many counts. Its antigen remains unidentified. RNA transcripts were the template for amplifying TCR beta CDR3 regions. The TCR CDR3 first-round RT-PCR relied on the HTBI primer set. TCRdb reprocessed the multiplex PCR reads via MiXCR and lists one record per CDR3 protein. Altogether some 300,000 distinct CDR3 sequences are present, 13% being singletons, with the ten largest covering almost 8%.

This clonotype was sampled from a woman in her 30s with Graves' hyperthyroidism that later progressed to Graves' ophthalmopathy. What was sequenced was blood. The chain joins TRBV5-1 to TRBJ2-7; a possible D gene is TRBD2 (6 bases). CDR3 amino acids: CASSVGGPDSNEQYF. The CDR3, as DNA: TGCGCCAGCAGCGTGGGGGGACCGGATTCCAACGAGCAGTACTTC.